These 10 T cell receptor beta chains originate from one sample sequenced in a study of blood T cell repertoires in COVID-19. Here immunoSEQ multiplex PCR was the method, and the copy in TCRdb shows in-frame clones only, minus some. The sample contains a few hundred thousand clones, around 86% of which appear only once. The sequenced material came from peripheral blood. The receptors originated from a human donor in a cohort sampled during active COVID-19.

This clone was observed a single time. The chain employs TRBV7-3 and TRBJ1-1; 8 bases align to TRBD1. Germline-derived CDR1 and CDR2 are SGHTA and FQGTGA. The CDR3 totals 14 residues. After removal of 5 bases from V and 6 bases from J, the junction contained 8 bases not matched to a gene. CDR3 region: CASSPRQGSAEAFF. DNA of the CDR3: TGTGCCAGCAGCCCACGACAGGGGAGCGCTGAAGCTTTCTTT.

About this clone: The junction shows a germline mismatch at one end, possibly a read error. The rearrangement uses TRBV5-4 and TRBJ1-1; 8 positions match TRBD1. The germline gives CDR1 SGHNT, CDR2 YYREEE (reference sequence). The CDR3 is 14 residues long. The CDR3 nucleotides read TGTGCCAGCAGTTTGGACAGGGTAGTGGCTGAAGCTTTCTTT. Translated: CASSLDRVVAEAFF. Complete variable domain (other parts from reference TRBV5-4 and TRBJ1-1): ETGVTQSPTHLIKTRGQQVTLRCSSQSGHNTVSWYQQALGQGPQFIFQYYREEENGRGNFPPRFSGLQFPNYSSELNVNALELDDSALYLCASSLDRVVAEAFFGQGTRLTVV.

The V and J genes are TRBV18 and TRBJ1-2, with 7 bases identical to TRBD1. The ends lost 3 bases at V and 2 bases at J; junction bases unmatched: 0. The CDR3 length is 13 residues. From germline, CDR1 is KGHSH and CDR2 LQKENI. The DNA of the CDR3 is TGTGCCAGCTCACCGGGACAGAACTATGGCTACACCTTC. Translated: CASSPGQNYGYTF.

This clone showed up just a few times. The chain joins TRBV24-1 to TRBJ1-2; D remains ambiguous. The germline gives CDR1 KGHDR, CDR2 SFDVKD. The CDR3 sequence is 12 residues long. Trimming removed 3 bases from V and 7 bases from J, with 8 bases in between. Here the CDR3 DNA reads TGTGCCACCAGTGATAGGCAGGCTGGCTACACCTTC. This sequence encodes CATSDRQAGYTF.

This chain joins TRBV19 and TRBJ1-1; D remains ambiguous. CDR1 LNHDA and CDR2 SQIVND come from the germline V gene (reference sequence). This CDR3 region has 14 residues. The ends were cut back, 1 base at V and 4 bases at J, with 10 bases in the middle. The CDR3 reads CASSIGPGSTEAFF. CDR3 nucleotide sequence: TGTGCCAGTAGTATAGGCCCGGGGTCCACTGAAGCTTTCTTT.

In regard to this clone: This sample includes further DNA sequences coding for the same CDR3. The CDR3 loop is CASSAGTSNEQFF. CDR3 nucleotide sequence: TGTGCCAGCAGCGCCGGGACATCTAATGAGCAGTTCTTC. The V and J genes are TRBV9 and TRBJ2-1; weak D call: TRBD1 (6 bases). The CDR3 sequence is 13 residues long. Trimming shortened V by 3 bases and J by 7 bases, and 11 bases separated the two germline ends. From germline, CDR1 is SGDLS and CDR2 YYNGEE.

This sequence joins TRBV6-1 and TRBJ1-2; D is undetermined. The V gene's germline CDR1 is MNHNS and CDR2 SASEGT. The CDR3 sequence is 13 residues long. Trimming pared 3 bases from V and 8 bases from J, leaving 13 bases between. The CDR3 region has the DNA TGTGCCAGCAGTGACGACGGCGCGAGGGGCTACACCTTC. Translating it yields CASSDDGARGYTF.

The V call is TRBV4-3, the J call TRBJ1-1; 8 nucleotides line up with TRBD1. Trimming cost V 4 bases and J 5 bases; bases outside gene matches: 6. The CDR3 has 14 amino acids. From germline, CDR1 is LGHNA and CDR2 YSLEER. CDR3 amino acids: CASSRGQGWTEAFF. The DNA for the CDR3 is TGCGCCAGCAGCCGCGGACAGGGTTGGACTGAAGCTTTCTTT.

The gene calls are TRBV28 and TRBJ2-7; 11 bases align to TRBD2. V shed 3 bases, J shed 1 base, and the junction held 8 bases outside the gene matches. Germline loops: CDR1 MDHEN, CDR2 SYDVKM. This CDR3 comprises 17 residues. Written as DNA, the CDR3 is TGTGCCAGCAGTTTTGGGCTAGCGGGAGGCAAATCCTACGAGCAGTACTTC. Translation gives CASSFGLAGGKSYEQYF.

The chain has TRBV7-2 and TRBJ1-2; the D is unclear. V lost 3 bases to trimming and J lost 2 bases, with 7 bases between them. Germline CDR1 and CDR2: SGHTA and FQGNSA. This CDR3 spans 13 amino acids. The CDR3, as DNA: TGTGCCAGCAGCTTCCAGGTGAACTATGGCTACACCTTC. Amino acids: CASSFQVNYGYTF.